Detailed here is one T cell receptor (beta chain). Its antigen remains unknown. These data are taken from a study of blood T cells in healthy people across ages. About the research overall: Roughly one uniquely barcoded beta molecule per two T cells was captured. Points from the study as a whole: Donors of long life had a larger count of naive CD4+ cells and greater diversity than aged donors.

The germline gives CDR1 DFQATT, CDR2 SNEGSKA (reference sequence). The CDR3 has 13 amino acids. V was pared by 1 base and J by 7 bases, with 5 bases of the junction left unmatched. The authors ran a second PCR of roughly 6 to 12 cycles using a sample-barcoded 5' primer and a J-beta primer mix. TCRdb used MiXCR to reprocess the 5' RACE reads, holding one entry per CDR3 protein. The data contain hundreds of thousands of distinct CDR3 sequences, about 61% of them seen just once; the ten biggest clones take up 20% to 30%. This TCR was sampled from a man aged 35-49 years in good health. Sequenced sample: blood. This chain connects TRBV20-1 to TRBJ2-3; 7 nucleotides agree with TRBD2. The DNA of the CDR3 is TGCAGTGCTAGAGTTGCGGGAGCCCATACGCAGTATTTT. It codes for CSARVAGAHTQYF.